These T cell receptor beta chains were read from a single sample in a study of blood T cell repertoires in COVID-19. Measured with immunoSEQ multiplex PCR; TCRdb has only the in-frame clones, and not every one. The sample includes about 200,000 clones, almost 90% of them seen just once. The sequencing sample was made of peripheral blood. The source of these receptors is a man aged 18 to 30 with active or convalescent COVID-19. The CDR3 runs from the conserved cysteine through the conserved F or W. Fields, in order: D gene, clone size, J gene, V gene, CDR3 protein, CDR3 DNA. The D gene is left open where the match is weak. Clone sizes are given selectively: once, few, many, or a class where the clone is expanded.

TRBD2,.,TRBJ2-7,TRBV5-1,CASSLVSSGNEQYF,TGCGCCAGCAGCTTGGTCTCTAGCGGGAACGAGCAGTACTTC
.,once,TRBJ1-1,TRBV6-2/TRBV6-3,CASSYSTTGVKTEAFF,TGTGCCAGCAGTTACTCGACTACGGGGGTCAAGACTGAAGCTTTCTTT
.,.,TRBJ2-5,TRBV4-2,CASSLHVQTGRRQETQYF,TGTGCCAGCAGCCTTCACGTCCAGACAGGGAGGAGGCAAGAGACCCAGTACTTC
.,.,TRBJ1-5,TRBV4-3,CASSQDPRSYQPQHF,TGCGCCAGCAGCCAAGACCCGAGGAGTTATCAGCCCCAGCATTTT
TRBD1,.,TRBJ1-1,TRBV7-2,CASSSRTGWGTNTEAFF,TGTGCCAGCAGCTCACGGACAGGTTGGGGAACGAACACTGAAGCTTTCTTT
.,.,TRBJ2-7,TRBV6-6,CASSYSSAGVSVEQYF,TGTGCCAGCAGTTACTCGTCGGCAGGGGTCTCTGTCGAGCAGTACTTC
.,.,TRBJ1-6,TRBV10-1,CASSDPGIGSPLHF,TGCGCCAGCAGTGACCCGGGGATCGGCTCACCCCTCCACTTT
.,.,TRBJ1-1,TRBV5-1,CASSLGPGPNTEAFF,TGCGCCAGCAGCTTGGGGCCAGGCCCGAACACTGAAGCTTTCTTT
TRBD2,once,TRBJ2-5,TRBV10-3,CAIRGTSGSRETQYF,TGTGCCATCAGGGGGACTAGCGGGAGTAGAGAGACCCAGTACTTC
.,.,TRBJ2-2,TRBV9,CASSVEGQYTGELFF,TGTGCCAGCAGCGTAGAAGGACAGTACACCGGGGAGCTGTTTTTT
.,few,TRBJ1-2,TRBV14,CASSQDLAGFGYTF,TGTGCCAGCAGCCAAGATCTTGCAGGGTTCGGCTACACCTTC
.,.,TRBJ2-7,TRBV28,CASSLSGYEQYF,TGTGCCAGCAGTTTATCAGGATACGAGCAGTACTTC